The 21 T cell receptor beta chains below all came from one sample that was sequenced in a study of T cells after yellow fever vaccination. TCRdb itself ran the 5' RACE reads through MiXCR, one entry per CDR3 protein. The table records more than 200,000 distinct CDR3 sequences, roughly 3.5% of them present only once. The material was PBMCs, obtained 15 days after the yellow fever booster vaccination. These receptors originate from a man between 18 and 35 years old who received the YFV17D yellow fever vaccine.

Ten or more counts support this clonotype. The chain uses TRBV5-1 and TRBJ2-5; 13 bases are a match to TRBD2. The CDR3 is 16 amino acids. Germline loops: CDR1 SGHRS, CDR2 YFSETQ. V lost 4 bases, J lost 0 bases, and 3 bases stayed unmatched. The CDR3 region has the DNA TGCGCCAGCAGCGGCGGGACTAGCGGGGACCAAGAGACCCAGTACTTC. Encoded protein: CASSGGTSGDQETQYF.

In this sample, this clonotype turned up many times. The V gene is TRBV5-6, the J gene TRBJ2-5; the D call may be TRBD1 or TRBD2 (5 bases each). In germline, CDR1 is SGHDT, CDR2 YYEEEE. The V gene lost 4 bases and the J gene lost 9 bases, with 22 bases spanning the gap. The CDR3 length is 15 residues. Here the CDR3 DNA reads TGTGCCAGCAGCCAACCGGGACCCTCCCGGGCTCCCCAGTACTTC. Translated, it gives CASSQPGPSRAPQYF.

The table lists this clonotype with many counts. The DNA of the CDR3 is TGCAGCGCCATACAGGGGAGCTATGGCTACACCTTC. It codes for CSAIQGSYGYTF. This chain joins TRBV29-1 and TRBJ1-2; 7 positions agree with TRBD1. After removal of 7 bases from V and 4 bases from J, the junction contained 6 bases not matched to a gene. CDR1 is SQVTM, CDR2 ANQGSEA, per germline. CDR3 size: 12 residues. The whole variable domain, remainder taken from reference TRBV29-1 and TRBJ1-2, is SAVISQKPSRDICQRGTSLTIQCQVDSQVTMMFWYRQQPGQSLTLIATANQGSEATYESGFVIDKFPISRPNLTFSTLTVSNMSPEDSSIYLCSAIQGSYGYTFGSGTRLTVV.

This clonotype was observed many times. The CDR3 DNA sequence: TGTGCCAGCAGCAAAGGGAGGGCCGGAAACACCATATATTTT. It translates to CASSKGRAGNTIYF. The chain couples TRBV21-1 to TRBJ1-3. TRBV21-1 is a pseudogene locus. CDR3 size: 14 residues.

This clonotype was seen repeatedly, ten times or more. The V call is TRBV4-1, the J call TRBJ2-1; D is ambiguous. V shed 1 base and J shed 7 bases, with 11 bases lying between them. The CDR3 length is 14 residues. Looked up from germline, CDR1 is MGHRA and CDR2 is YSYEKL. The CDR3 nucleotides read TGCGCCAGCAGCCAAGGTGGTCGATCAAATGAGCAGTTCTTC. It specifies CASSQGGRSNEQFF.

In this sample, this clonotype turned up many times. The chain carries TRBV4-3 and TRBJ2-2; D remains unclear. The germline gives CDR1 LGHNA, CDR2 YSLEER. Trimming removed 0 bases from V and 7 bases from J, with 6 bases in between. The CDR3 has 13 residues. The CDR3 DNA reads TGCGCCAGCAGCCAAGAAGGGTACGGGGAGCTGTTTTTT. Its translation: CASSQEGYGELFF.

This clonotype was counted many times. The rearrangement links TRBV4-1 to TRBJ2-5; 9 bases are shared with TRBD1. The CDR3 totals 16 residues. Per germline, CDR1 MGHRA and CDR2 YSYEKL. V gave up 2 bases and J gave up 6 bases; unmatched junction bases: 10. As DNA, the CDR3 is TGCGCCAGCAGCCAACTTACAGGGGGCAGGTATAAGACCCAGTACTTC. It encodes CASSQLTGGRYKTQYF.

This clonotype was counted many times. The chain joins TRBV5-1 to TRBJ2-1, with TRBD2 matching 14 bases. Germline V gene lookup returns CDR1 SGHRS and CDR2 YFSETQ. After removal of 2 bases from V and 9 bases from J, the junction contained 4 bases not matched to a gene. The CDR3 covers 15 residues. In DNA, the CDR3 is TGCGCCAGCAGCTTAAGACTAGCGGGGGGGGCTGAGCAGTTCTTC. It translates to CASSLRLAGGAEQFF.

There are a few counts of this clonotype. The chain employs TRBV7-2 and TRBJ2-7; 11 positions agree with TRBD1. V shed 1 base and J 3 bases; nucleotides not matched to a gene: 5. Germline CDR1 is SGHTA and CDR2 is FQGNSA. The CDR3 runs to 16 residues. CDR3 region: CASSLVGGQGGYEQYF. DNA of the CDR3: TGTGCCAGCAGCTTAGTGGGGGGACAGGGGGGCTACGAGCAGTACTTC.

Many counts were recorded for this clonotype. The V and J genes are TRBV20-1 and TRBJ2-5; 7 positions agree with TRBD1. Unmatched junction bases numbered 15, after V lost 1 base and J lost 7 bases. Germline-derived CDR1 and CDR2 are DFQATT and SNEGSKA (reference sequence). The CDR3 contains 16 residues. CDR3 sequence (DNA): TGCAGTGCTAGAGGCTACGCCGGACAGGAGAGGTTGACCCAGTACTTC. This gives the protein CSARGYAGQERLTQYF.

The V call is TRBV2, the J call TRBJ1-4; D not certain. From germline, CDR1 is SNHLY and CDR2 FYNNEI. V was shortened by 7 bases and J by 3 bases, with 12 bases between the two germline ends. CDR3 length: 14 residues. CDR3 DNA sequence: TGTGCCAGCACTAGATTGAGGGCTAATGAAAAACTGTTTTTT. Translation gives CASTRLRANEKLFF.

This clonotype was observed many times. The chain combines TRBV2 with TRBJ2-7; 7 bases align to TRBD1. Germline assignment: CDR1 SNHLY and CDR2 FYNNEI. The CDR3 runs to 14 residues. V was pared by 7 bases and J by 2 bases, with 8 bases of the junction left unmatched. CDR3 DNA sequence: TGTGCCAGCATTCGACAGGGACACCCCTACGAGCAGTACTTC. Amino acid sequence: CASIRQGHPYEQYF.

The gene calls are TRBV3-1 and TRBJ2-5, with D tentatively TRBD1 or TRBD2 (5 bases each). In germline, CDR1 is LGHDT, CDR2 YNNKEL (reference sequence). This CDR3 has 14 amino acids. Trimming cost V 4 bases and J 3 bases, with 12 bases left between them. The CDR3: CASSRVGTEETQYF. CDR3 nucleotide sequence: TGTGCCAGCAGCCGTGTCGGGACGGAAGAGACCCAGTACTTC.

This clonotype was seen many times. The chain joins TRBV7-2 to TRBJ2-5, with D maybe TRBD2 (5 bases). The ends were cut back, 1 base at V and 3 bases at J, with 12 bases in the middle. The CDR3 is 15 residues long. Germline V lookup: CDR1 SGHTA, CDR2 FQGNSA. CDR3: CASSLVAPGKETQYF. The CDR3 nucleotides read TGTGCCAGCAGCTTAGTGGCACCGGGAAAAGAGACCCAGTACTTC. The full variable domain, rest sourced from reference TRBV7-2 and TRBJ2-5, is GAGVSQSPSNKVTEKGKDVELRCDPISGHTALYWYRQSLGQGLEFLIYFQGNSAPDKSGLPSDRFSAERTGGSVSTLTIQRTQQEDSAVYLCASSLVAPGKETQYFGPGTRLLVL.

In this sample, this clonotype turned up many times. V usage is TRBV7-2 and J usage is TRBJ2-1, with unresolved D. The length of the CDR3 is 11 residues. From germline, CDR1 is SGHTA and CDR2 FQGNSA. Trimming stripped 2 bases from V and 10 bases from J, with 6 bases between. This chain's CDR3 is CASSLRVEQFF. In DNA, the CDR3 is TGTGCCAGCAGCTTAAGGGTCGAGCAGTTCTTC.

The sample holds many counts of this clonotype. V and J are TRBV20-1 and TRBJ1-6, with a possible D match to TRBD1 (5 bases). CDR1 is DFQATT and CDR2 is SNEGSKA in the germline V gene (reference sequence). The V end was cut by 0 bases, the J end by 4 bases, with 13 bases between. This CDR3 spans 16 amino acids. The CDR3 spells CSARDITDTYNSPLHF. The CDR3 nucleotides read TGCAGTGCTAGAGATATAACGGACACTTATAATTCACCCCTCCACTTT.

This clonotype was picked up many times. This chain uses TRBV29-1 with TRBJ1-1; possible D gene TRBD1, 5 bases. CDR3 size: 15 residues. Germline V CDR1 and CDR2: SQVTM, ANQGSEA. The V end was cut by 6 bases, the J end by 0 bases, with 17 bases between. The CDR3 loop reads CSVGTGWGMNTEAFF. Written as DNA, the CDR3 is TGCAGCGTAGGAACAGGTTGGGGCATGAACACTGAAGCTTTCTTT.

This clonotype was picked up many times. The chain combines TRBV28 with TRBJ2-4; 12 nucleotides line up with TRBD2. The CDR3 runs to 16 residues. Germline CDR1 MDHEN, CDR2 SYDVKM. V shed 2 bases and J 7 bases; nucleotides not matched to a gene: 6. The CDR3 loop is CASSLPTGTSGNIQYF. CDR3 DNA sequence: TGTGCCAGCAGTTTACCGACCGGGACTAGCGGGAACATTCAGTACTTC.

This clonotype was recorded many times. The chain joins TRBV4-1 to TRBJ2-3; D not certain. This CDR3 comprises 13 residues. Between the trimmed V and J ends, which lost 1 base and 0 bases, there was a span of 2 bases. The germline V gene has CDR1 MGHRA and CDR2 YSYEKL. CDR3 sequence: CASSQVSTDTQYF. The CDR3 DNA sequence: TGCGCCAGCAGCCAAGTGAGCACAGATACGCAGTATTTT.

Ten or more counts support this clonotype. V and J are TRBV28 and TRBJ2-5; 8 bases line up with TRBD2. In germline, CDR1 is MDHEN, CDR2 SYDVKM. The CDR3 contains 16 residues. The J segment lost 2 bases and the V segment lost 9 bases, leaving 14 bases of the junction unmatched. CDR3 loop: CASFQFGVAGQETQYF. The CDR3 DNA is TGTGCCAGTTTTCAATTCGGGGTAGCGGGACAAGAGACCCAGTACTTC.

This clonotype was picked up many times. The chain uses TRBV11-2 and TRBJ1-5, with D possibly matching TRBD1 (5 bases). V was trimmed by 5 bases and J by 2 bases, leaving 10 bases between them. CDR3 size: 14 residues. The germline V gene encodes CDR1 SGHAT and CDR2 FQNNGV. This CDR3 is CASSEGLGNQPQHF. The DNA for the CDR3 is TGTGCCAGCAGCGAGGGGCTGGGCAATCAGCCCCAGCATTTT.